This T cell receptor (beta chain) was profiled in a study of early stage breast cancer tumors. The V end lost 5 bases, the J end lost 10 bases, and 11 bases lay between the germline ends. Germline V lookup: CDR1 SGHTA, CDR2 FQGNSA. This CDR3 comprises 12 residues. Study results and limitations: Tumor and normal breast were distinguished via blood comparison in 14 of 16 patients.

The sample holds a few counts of this clone. Its specificity is not known. Blood replicates held 0.5 ug DNA, tumor or normal breast approximately 1.5 ug, two each. Here immunoSEQ multiplex PCR was the method, and the copy in TCRdb shows in-frame clones only, minus some. The sample has about 5,000 clones; about 63% are singletons. The sequenced sample consisted of breast tumor tissue. The TCR was taken from a person between 50 and 60 years old with breast cancer. V usage is TRBV7-2 and J usage is TRBJ1-4; D call uncertain. CDR3 nucleotides: TGTGCCAGCAGCCCCTCCTTGGGAAAACTGTTTTTT. It translates to CASSPSLGKLFF.